A selection of T cell receptor beta chains follows, all from one sample in a study of preoperative IRX-2 immunotherapy in early breast cancer. Sequencing used immunoSEQ multiplex PCR; TCRdb keeps in-frame clones, though not all of them. The sample shows 90,000 to 100,000 clones, roughly 89% of them seen only once. Sequencing used tumor tissue, obtained after IRX-2 immunotherapy. The receptors here all came from a human donor with breast cancer. Each CDR3 is given with its conserved first and last residue. D genes are given only for firm matches. Some rows mark clone size as missing; the rest say once, few, many or name a class of expanded clone.

clone_size d_call j_call cdr3_length v_call cdr3_aa cdr3_nt
NA NA TRBJ1-1 14 TRBV10-1 CASSDRATGSEAFF TGCGCCAGCAGTGATCGGGCTACAGGGTCTGAAGCTTTCTTT
NA NA TRBJ1-5 12 TRBV28 CASTRGAQPQHF TGTGCCAGCACTAGGGGAGCTCAGCCCCAGCATTTT
few TRBD1 TRBJ2-1 16 TRBV6-8 CASSYSGPGGAGEQFF TGTGCCAGCAGTTACTCTGGTCCAGGGGGTGCGGGTGAGCAGTTCTTC
NA TRBD2 TRBJ2-1 15 TRBV12-5 CASGWGTSGRNEQFF TGTGCTAGTGGTTGGGGGACTAGCGGGAGAAATGAGCAGTTCTTC
NA NA TRBJ1-1 11 TRBV12-5 CASTYVGEAFF TGTGCCAGCACCTATGTAGGGGAAGCTTTCTTT
NA TRBD2 TRBJ2-1 15 TRBV30 CAWSIGTSGLGEQFF TGTGCCTGGAGTATAGGGACTAGCGGCCTGGGGGAGCAGTTCTTC
NA NA TRBJ2-3 17 TRBV18 CASSPKQSNFGTDTQYF TGTGCCAGCTCACCAAAACAGTCGAATTTTGGCACAGATACGCAGTATTTT
few NA TRBJ1-1 16 TRBV6-8 CASSESPGRRNTEAFF TGTGCCAGCAGTGAGAGTCCGGGACGGAGGAACACTGAAGCTTTCTTT
NA NA TRBJ1-5 14 TRBV28 CASSPDRINQPQHF TGTGCCAGCAGTCCCGACAGGATCAATCAGCCCCAGCATTTT
NA NA TRBJ2-7 15 TRBV28 CASTPPNVSVNEQYF TGTGCCAGCACCCCTCCGAATGTATCAGTCAACGAGCAGTACTTC
NA NA TRBJ1-5 15 TRBV28 CASTPLGGGNQPQHF TGTGCCAGCACCCCGCTTGGCGGAGGCAATCAGCCCCAGCATTTT
NA TRBD1 TRBJ2-7 14 TRBV5-1 CASSLPGQGHEQYF TGCGCCAGCAGCCTACCGGGACAGGGCCACGAGCAGTACTTC
NA TRBD1 TRBJ1-6 16 TRBV19 CASSTRRTGYNSPLHF TGTGCCAGTAGTACCCGAAGGACAGGATATAATTCACCCCTCCACTTT
NA TRBD2 TRBJ2-1 13 TRBV6-8 CASRMGLADEQFF TGTGCCAGCAGGATGGGACTAGCGGATGAGCAGTTCTTC
once NA TRBJ2-3 12 TRBV19 CASSIGVDTQYF TGTGCCAGTAGTATAGGGGTAGATACGCAGTATTTT
NA NA TRBJ1-3 17 TRBV19 CASSSAGWARAGNTIYF TGTGCCAGTAGTAGCGCCGGTTGGGCAAGGGCTGGAAACACCATATATTTT
once NA TRBJ2-3 20 TRBV14 CASSQDVLFWGSLSTDTQYF TGTGCCAGCAGCCAAGATGTTTTGTTTTGGGGATCCCTTAGCACAGATACGCAGTATTTT
NA NA TRBJ2-2 13 TRBV29-1 CSVTVKNTGELFF TGCAGCGTTACCGTAAAGAACACCGGGGAGCTGTTTTTT
NA TRBD2 TRBJ2-3 15 TRBV19 CASSGTSGRQDTQYF TGTGCCAGTAGTGGAACTAGCGGGAGGCAAGATACGCAGTATTTT